A selection of T cell receptor beta chains follows, all from one sample in a study of cytomegalovirus exposure and HLA in healthy donors. Some clones are missing from TCRdb's copy, which holds only in-frame ones; the method was immunoSEQ multiplex PCR. The data contain more than 45,000 clones, about 91% of them singletons. Sequenced input: PBMCs. These receptor sequences come from a woman aged 18-35 years in good health and CMV-seronegative. CDR3s leave out the opening cysteine and the closing phenylalanine or tryptophan.

v_call: TRBV28
j_call: TRBJ2-7
cdr3_aa: ASSLRGHYEQY

v_call: TRBV29-1
j_call: TRBJ1-4
cdr3_aa: SVNPGGEKLF

v_call: TRBV6-5
j_call: TRBJ2-1
cdr3_aa: ASSYIGENYNEQF

v_call: TRBV5-3
j_call: TRBJ2-7
cdr3_aa: ARSSLREGESSYEQY

v_call: TRBV9
j_call: TRBJ1-2
cdr3_aa: ASSVAPRYDYT

v_call: TRBV15
j_call: TRBJ1-1
cdr3_aa: ATSRERRNTEAF

v_call: TRBV6-6
j_call: TRBJ1-4
cdr3_aa: ASSPGQDEWEKLF

v_call: TRBV11-3
j_call: TRBJ2-3
cdr3_aa: ASSLDSGRAGTDTQY

v_call: TRBV21-1
j_call: TRBJ2-5
cdr3_aa: ASSNPQGARETQY

v_call: TRBV9
j_call: TRBJ2-7
cdr3_aa: ASSSGGAYEQY

v_call: TRBV5-1
j_call: TRBJ2-2
cdr3_aa: ASSLGLAMRSGELF

v_call: TRBV19
j_call: TRBJ2-1
cdr3_aa: ASSRDDNLYSYNEQF

v_call: TRBV6-5
j_call: TRBJ2-1
cdr3_aa: ASSYRGTSGYNEQF

v_call: TRBV28
j_call: TRBJ1-1
cdr3_aa: ASSSTGEATEAF

v_call: TRBV7-2
j_call: TRBJ2-4
cdr3_aa: ASSPGADIQY

v_call: TRBV25-1
j_call: TRBJ1-2
cdr3_aa: ASSEAGFDYGYT

v_call: TRBV7-2
j_call: TRBJ2-1
cdr3_aa: ASSLVLAGPYNEQF

v_call: TRBV27
j_call: TRBJ2-7
cdr3_aa: ASSEGQRYEQY

v_call: TRBV2
j_call: TRBJ2-3
cdr3_aa: ASMRDSTDTQY

v_call: TRBV27
j_call: TRBJ2-1
cdr3_aa: ASIGLANNEQF

v_call: TRBV7-2
j_call: TRBJ2-7
cdr3_aa: ASSFKGTGAYEQY

v_call: TRBV7-2
j_call: TRBJ2-5
cdr3_aa: ASSLPWTSRETQY

v_call: TRBV18
j_call: TRBJ2-1
cdr3_aa: ATKIQGLDEQF

v_call: TRBV18
j_call: TRBJ2-7
cdr3_aa: ASSLLDRTYEQY

v_call: TRBV4-2
j_call: TRBJ2-6
cdr3_aa: ASSQVNSGSGANVLT

v_call: TRBV6-5
j_call: TRBJ1-4
cdr3_aa: ASSYSGTNEKLF

v_call: TRBV28
j_call: TRBJ1-5
cdr3_aa: ASRARGAGGNQPQH

v_call: TRBV9
j_call: TRBJ2-1
cdr3_aa: ASSVDGTSLYNEQF

v_call: TRBV19
j_call: TRBJ1-5
cdr3_aa: ASSMEGGQPQH

v_call: TRBV6-5
j_call: TRBJ2-7
cdr3_aa: ASSYTENPSYEQY

v_call: TRBV29-1
j_call: TRBJ2-1
cdr3_aa: SVEGELSYNEQF

v_call: TRBV6-5
j_call: TRBJ2-5
cdr3_aa: ASSYDRGQETQY

v_call: TRBV4-3
j_call: TRBJ2-1
cdr3_aa: ASSQDVVAGLAGYNEQF

v_call: TRBV10-3
j_call: TRBJ1-2
cdr3_aa: AIREQGSYGYT

v_call: TRBV18
j_call: TRBJ1-5
cdr3_aa: ASSPQGNRDQPQH

v_call: TRBV30
j_call: TRBJ1-1
cdr3_aa: AWSATGEEAF

v_call: TRBV10-3
j_call: TRBJ2-3
cdr3_aa: AIRVTGSDTQY

v_call: TRBV11-2
j_call: TRBJ1-2
cdr3_aa: ASSLVGGLNT

v_call: TRBV5-4
j_call: TRBJ2-7
cdr3_aa: ASSPAASYEQY

v_call: TRBV9
j_call: TRBJ2-3
cdr3_aa: ASSVASGRASSTDTQY

v_call: TRBV19
j_call: TRBJ1-5
cdr3_aa: ASHRQEGLNQPQH

v_call: TRBV5-1
j_call: TRBJ2-5
cdr3_aa: ASSLAAFSGKETQY

v_call: TRBV7-3
j_call: TRBJ2-1
cdr3_aa: ASSPTRPSNEQF

v_call: TRBV28
j_call: TRBJ1-1
cdr3_aa: ASTYRTGLNTEAF

v_call: TRBV5-5
j_call: TRBJ2-5
cdr3_aa: ASSLSGLAGVETQY

v_call: TRBV4-1
j_call: TRBJ2-1
cdr3_aa: ASSQENPGLGRF

v_call: TRBV6-5
j_call: TRBJ2-5
cdr3_aa: ASIQGETQY

v_call: TRBV7-8
j_call: TRBJ1-2
cdr3_aa: ASSSGQGNYGYT

v_call: TRBV11-2
j_call: TRBJ1-1
cdr3_aa: ASSLTWEAF